What follows are 15 T cell receptor beta chains derived from one specimen sequenced in a study of T cells in Graves' hyperthyroidism and ophthalmopathy. Using RNA transcripts as the source, TCR beta CDR3 regions were amplified. The HTBI primer set served for first-round RT-PCR of the TCR CDR3. MiXCR was run by TCRdb on the multiplex PCR reads, yielding one entry per CDR3 protein. This sample has about 380,000 distinct CDR3 sequences, with roughly 13% found just once. Sequencing was done on a sample of blood. Receptors were obtained from a woman in her sixties or seventies with Graves' hyperthyroidism.

This clonotype has a handful of counts. The rearrangement uses TRBV12-3 or TRBV12-4 and TRBJ2-1, with D hard to call. Trimming removed 1 base at V and 5 bases at J, with 12 bases between. The CDR3 length is 15 residues. CDR3 nucleotide sequence: TGTGCCAGCAGTTTAGAGTCCCCCCAGAACAATGAGCAGTTCTTC. This sequence encodes CASSLESPQNNEQFF.

There are many counts of this clonotype. The chain couples TRBV10-3 to TRBJ2-1; 10 nucleotides agree with TRBD2. The CDR3 sequence is 16 residues long. V dropped 3 bases and J dropped 5; count of bases not matched to a gene: 7. In germline, CDR1 is ENHRY, CDR2 SYGVKD. CDR3 sequence: CAISESGLASNNEQFF. CDR3 coding DNA: TGTGCCATCAGTGAATCGGGACTAGCGTCCAACAATGAGCAGTTCTTC.

This clonotype was observed at least ten times. The rearrangement joins TRBV18 to TRBJ2-1; no clear D. The CDR3 totals 13 residues. Trimming removed 0 bases at V and 10 bases at J, with 10 bases between. The germline CDR1 and CDR2 sequences are KGHSH and LQKENI. The chain's CDR3 is CASSPPGGEEQFF. In DNA, the CDR3 is TGTGCCAGCTCACCACCGGGTGGTGAAGAGCAGTTCTTC.

The table lists this clonotype with many counts. The chain joins TRBV3-1 to TRBJ1-6; D remains ambiguous. Trimming shortened V by 0 bases and J by 9 bases, and 6 bases separated the two germline ends. CDR1 LGHDT and CDR2 YNNKEL come from the germline V gene (reference sequence). This CDR3 comprises 13 residues. DNA of the CDR3: TGTGCCAGCAGCCAAGAAGGGCGTTCACCCCTCCACTTT. Translated, it gives CASSQEGRSPLHF.

This clonotype was seen repeatedly, ten times or more. The chain recombines TRBV18 with TRBJ2-4, with TRBD1 identical over 9 bases. The J segment lost 2 bases and the V segment lost 8 bases, leaving 4 bases of the junction unmatched. The CDR3 spans 14 residues. Per germline, CDR1 KGHSH and CDR2 LQKENI. CDR3 in DNA: TGTGCCAGCCTGACAGGGGGGCCCAAAAACATTCAGTACTTC. This codes for CASLTGGPKNIQYF.

This clonotype was counted many times. The chain recombines TRBV11-3 with TRBJ2-3, with TRBD2 matching over 7 bases. The CDR3 is 17 residues long. Germline V gene data show CDR1 as SGHNT and CDR2 as YENEEA. V gave up 1 base and J gave up 0 bases; unmatched junction bases: 7. The DNA of the CDR3 is TGTGCCAGCAGCTTAGGTAGCGGGTCCCCGAGCACAGATACGCAGTATTTT. Encoded protein: CASSLGSGSPSTDTQYF.

Only a few counts were recorded for this clonotype. The J gene is TRBJ2-2, the V gene TRBV24-1; possibly TRBD2 for D (6 bases). The CDR3 extends over 16 amino acids. Germline loops: CDR1 KGHDR, CDR2 SFDVKD. The V gene lost 10 bases and the J gene lost 0 bases, with 17 bases spanning the gap. Here the CDR3 DNA reads TGTGCCACTCATGAGGGTGGGGGGTCGAACACCGGGGAGCTGTTTTTT. Translating gives CATHEGGGSNTGELFF.

This clonotype has ten or more counts. The chain employs TRBV28 and TRBJ2-5; 8 bases align to TRBD1. Trimming removed 6 bases from V and 13 bases from J; junction bases left unmatched: 13. Germline loops: CDR1 MDHEN, CDR2 SYDVKM. The CDR3 consists of 13 residues. This CDR3 is CASRVTGVMLVYF. The CDR3 DNA sequence: TGTGCCAGCAGAGTGACAGGGGTTATGTTGGTGTACTTC.

In its sample, this clonotype was seen many times. The CDR3 region has the DNA TGTGCCAGCAGCGCTCTATCGGCCGGGGAGCTGTTTTTT. It is translated as CASSALSAGELFF. This rearrangement joins TRBV7-9 to TRBJ2-2, with D hard to call. The CDR3 has 13 residues. The germline V gene has CDR1 SEHNR and CDR2 FQNEAQ (reference sequence). Trimming pared 5 bases from V and 6 bases from J, leaving 10 bases between.

This clonotype was recorded at least ten times. The chain employs TRBV27 and TRBJ2-5, with 7 bases aligning to TRBD1. The CDR3 consists of 16 residues. CDR1 and CDR2 from the germline V gene are MNHEY and SMNVEV (reference sequence). J was trimmed by 5 bases and V by 8 bases; bases with no gene match: 17. The CDR3: CASRPLQGELRETQYF. The CDR3, as DNA: TGTGCCAGCCGCCCTCTCCAGGGGGAATTGAGGGAGACCCAGTACTTC.

The chain couples TRBV20-1 to TRBJ2-1; 8 bases fit TRBD2. V dropped 6 bases and J dropped 5; count of bases not matched to a gene: 6. CDR3 length equals 13 residues. CDR1 DFQATT and CDR2 SNEGSKA come from the germline V gene (reference sequence). The CDR3 nucleotides are TGCAGTGCATTTAGCGGGGCGAACAATGAGCAGTTCTTC. The encoded protein is CSAFSGANNEQFF.

There are many counts of this clonotype. J is TRBJ2-5 and V is TRBV6-1, with D perhaps matching TRBD1 or TRBD2 (5 bases each). Trimming took off 7 bases at V and 7 bases at J, with 19 bases between the two ends. Germline lookup yields CDR1 MNHNS and CDR2 SASEGT. The CDR3 length is 14 residues. The CDR3 is CASIPGPQRGTQYF. The CDR3 DNA sequence: TGTGCCAGCATCCCGGGACCGCAACGAGGGACCCAGTACTTC.

At least ten counts were recorded for this clonotype. V gene TRBV11-3 combines with J gene TRBJ2-3; 7 bases are a match to TRBD1. The CDR3 has 16 amino acids. V gave up 5 bases and J gave up 2 bases; unmatched junction bases: 10. Germline loops: CDR1 SGHNT, CDR2 YENEEA. CDR3 sequence (DNA): TGTGCCAGCAGCACGGAGACAGGGAGAAACACAGATACGCAGTATTTT. Its protein product is CASSTETGRNTDTQYF.

This clonotype appeared many times. The chain combines TRBV19 with TRBJ2-3, with 9 bases matching TRBD1. Germline V lookup: CDR1 LNHDA, CDR2 SQIVND (reference sequence). The V gene end was trimmed by 7 bases and the J gene end by 2 bases; junction bases not matched to a gene: 7. The CDR3 spans 15 residues. The CDR3 DNA sequence: TGTGCCAGTACGGACAGGGGCAGTGTCACAGATACGCAGTATTTT. This sequence encodes CASTDRGSVTDTQYF.

This clonotype was recorded many times. The J gene is TRBJ1-1, the V gene TRBV5-1; D gene unclear. V was clipped by 0 bases and J by 6 bases, with 9 bases between them. Germline CDR1 SGHRS, CDR2 YFSETQ. The CDR3 length is 13 residues. The CDR3 DNA reads as TGCGCCAGCAGCTTGGGAGGAATAGCTGAAGCTTTCTTT. This sequence encodes CASSLGGIAEAFF.